These 18 T cell receptor beta chains originate from one sample sequenced in a study of blood T cell repertoires in COVID-19 (dated by TCRdb to between 2020 and 2021). Libraries were made using the immunoSEQ multiplex PCR assay. TCRdb took over this immuneACCESS table, retaining in-frame rearrangements with V and J assigned. Such tables are incomplete; in checked studies, under half of the missing clones stem from an unresolved V gene, and the remainder is unexplained. This sample comprises about 57,000 clones, roughly four fifths of them detected only once. Of the sample, more than 8% is held by the ten largest clones. The specimen sequenced was peripheral blood. These receptors came from an elderly woman with acute or convalescent COVID-19.

The chain uses TRBV5-1 and TRBJ2-7; TRBD2 agrees at 14 bases. This CDR3 contains 15 residues. Germline V gene lookup returns CDR1 SGHRS and CDR2 YFSETQ. V dropped 7 bases and J dropped 3; count of bases not matched to a gene: 6. CDR3 loop: CASGNGTSGGYEQYF. The DNA for the CDR3 is TGCGCCAGCGGAAACGGGACTAGCGGGGGCTACGAGCAGTACTTC.

The genes are TRBV7-2 and TRBJ2-1, with D perhaps TRBD2 (5 bases). CDR3 length: 15 amino acids. Germline CDR1 SGHTA, CDR2 FQGNSA. V gave up 5 bases and J gave up 2 bases, with 13 bases separating them. In nucleotides, the CDR3 is TGTGCCAGCAGCGGCGGAGGCCTCGCCTACAATGAGCAGTTCTTC. Translating it yields CASSGGGLAYNEQFF.

The chain joins TRBV5-4 to TRBJ2-3, with D tentatively TRBD2 (5 bases). Germline lookup yields CDR1 SGHNT and CDR2 YYREEE (reference sequence). This CDR3 has 14 residues. Deletions cut 4 bases from V and 2 bases from J, with 11 bases between. The CDR3 DNA reads TGTGCCAGCAGCCGGACTTCCTACACAGATACGCAGTATTTT. Protein product: CASSRTSYTDTQYF.

CDR3 DNA sequence: TGTGCCAGCAGCCTAGGGGACTGGGCGGAGCAGTACTTC. It encodes CASSLGDWAEQYF. The V call is TRBV3-1 (or the pseudogene TRBV3-2), the J call TRBJ2-7; weak D call: TRBD2 (6 bases). Germline assignment: CDR1 LGHDT and CDR2 YNNKEL (reference sequence). This CDR3 is 13 amino acids long. V lost 4 bases and J 7 bases, leaving 14 bases between the germline ends.

The rearrangement links TRBV4-1 to TRBJ2-7; 8 bases agree with TRBD2. Trimming at V came to 0 bases and at J to 3 bases, leaving 10 bases not matched to a gene. There are 17 residues in the CDR3. Germline CDR1 reads MGHRA; CDR2 reads YSYEKL. The CDR3 bases are TGCGCCAGCAGCCAAGAACGGAGCTCGGCGGGAGGCTACGAGCAGTACTTC. This gives the protein CASSQERSSAGGYEQYF.

The rearrangement links TRBV18 to TRBJ1-5; the match to TRBD1 covers 9 bases. The germline CDR1 and CDR2 sequences are KGHSH and LQKENI. The CDR3 totals 14 residues. After removal of 3 bases from V and 8 bases from J, the junction contained 5 bases not matched to a gene. CDR3 nucleotides: TGTGCCAGCTCACCCAGACAGGGGGAAGAGCCCCAGCATTTT. This encodes CASSPRQGEEPQHF.

This rearrangement joins TRBV6-2 or TRBV6-3 to TRBJ1-1, with unresolved D. V lost 2 bases to trimming and J lost 2 bases, with 9 bases between them. The CDR3 loop spans 14 amino acids. Germline lookup yields CDR1 MNHEY and CDR2 SVGEGT. This chain's CDR3 is CASSYRQINTEAFF. Here the CDR3 DNA reads TGTGCCAGCAGTTACCGCCAGATAAACACTGAAGCTTTCTTT.

This sequence joins TRBV15 and TRBJ2-5; 14 nucleotides line up with TRBD2. The CDR3 is 17 amino acids. Germline lookup yields CDR1 LNHNV and CDR2 YYDKDF (reference sequence). Unmatched junction bases numbered 6, after V lost 5 bases and J lost 1 base. CDR3 sequence (DNA): TGTGCCACCAGCCCGGGACTAGCGGGAGCGTTCCAAGAGACCCAGTACTTC. This gives the protein CATSPGLAGAFQETQYF.

The chain recombines TRBV7-8 with TRBJ1-6; D unclear. Germline V gives CDR1 SGHVS, CDR2 FQNEAQ. V lost 1 base and J lost 7, with 14 bases in between. This CDR3 has 16 residues. DNA of the CDR3: TGTGCCAGCAGCTTAGGCCCCCGGTTACTGAATTCACCCCTCCACTTT. Amino acids: CASSLGPRLLNSPLHF.

This rearrangement joins TRBV6-5 to TRBJ2-7, with TRBD2 identical over 9 bases. J lost 5 bases, V lost 4 bases, and 9 bases had no gene match. CDR3 length equals 15 residues. Germline lookup yields CDR1 MNHEY and CDR2 SVGAGI. The CDR3 DNA is TGTGCCAGCAGTTTAACTCCGGGACTAGCAAACGAGCAGTACTTC. Amino acid sequence: CASSLTPGLANEQYF.

This chain joins TRBV7-2 and TRBJ1-4, with D tentatively TRBD1 (5 bases). Germline V gene data show CDR1 as SGHTA and CDR2 as FQGNSA. V was cut by 4 bases and J by 0 bases, with 21 bases left in between. The CDR3 totals 19 residues. The CDR3 here is CASSSPIRGLLATNEKLFF. The CDR3 nucleotides are TGTGCCAGCAGCTCGCCGATTAGGGGATTGCTAGCAACTAATGAAAAACTGTTTTTT.

In the case of this clone: The same CDR3 is also encoded by other DNA sequences in this sample. The chain has TRBV5-1 and TRBJ2-7; possible D gene TRBD1, 6 bases. Trimming took off 0 bases at V and 3 bases at J, with 7 bases between the two ends. This CDR3 has 13 residues. Germline V gene data show CDR1 as SGHRS and CDR2 as YFSETQ. The CDR3: CASSLGGHYEQYF. In nucleotides, the CDR3 is TGCGCCAGCAGCTTGGGGGGGCACTACGAGCAGTACTTC.

The sample holds one count of this clone. The CDR3 DNA sequence: TGTGCTAGTGGTTTGGTCGCGGGGGGATTCTACAATGAGCAGTTCTTC. It encodes CASGLVAGGFYNEQFF. The chain joins TRBV12-5 to TRBJ2-1, with TRBD2 identical over 8 bases. CDR3 size: 16 residues. Germline lookup yields CDR1 LGHNT and CDR2 FRNRAP. The ends lost 0 bases at V and 3 bases at J; junction bases unmatched: 4.

The chain links TRBV7-8 to TRBJ2-3; 8 bases line up with TRBD2. Trimming removed 5 bases from V and 2 bases from J; junction bases left unmatched: 6. Germline CDR1 SGHVS, CDR2 FQNEAQ. The CDR3 has 15 residues. This chain's CDR3 is CASSPLAGLTDTQYF. CDR3 in DNA: TGTGCCAGCAGCCCTCTAGCGGGTCTCACAGATACGCAGTATTTT.

The V gene is TRBV2, the J gene TRBJ2-2; D uncertain. This CDR3 region has 16 residues. Germline V gene data show CDR1 as SNHLY and CDR2 as FYNNEI. The V end was cut by 1 base, the J end by 0 bases, with 9 bases between. The CDR3 DNA is TGTGCCAGCAGTGAAGTTGGCGGAACGAACACCGGGGAGCTGTTTTTT. It specifies CASSEVGGTNTGELFF.

The rearrangement joins TRBV11-3 to TRBJ2-7; 9 nucleotides line up with TRBD2. The CDR3 consists of 16 residues. Germline CDR1 SGHNT, CDR2 YENEEA. With 6 bases clipped from V and 3 bases from J, the junction kept 12 bases outside the gene matches. CDR3 protein: CASRDLFSGSLYEQYF. The CDR3 DNA reads as TGTGCCAGCAGGGACCTCTTTAGCGGGAGCCTCTACGAGCAGTACTTC.

This sequence joins TRBV2 and TRBJ1-2, with TRBD1 matching 9 bases. The CDR3 has 13 residues. After removal of 8 bases from V and 5 bases from J, the junction contained 6 bases not matched to a gene. Per germline, CDR1 SNHLY and CDR2 FYNNEI. Here the CDR3 reads CASSIQGAYGYTF. DNA for the CDR3: TGTGCCAGCTCAATACAGGGGGCGTATGGCTACACCTTC.

This sequence joins TRBV7-9 and TRBJ2-7; 7 bases align to TRBD1. CDR3 length: 14 amino acids. V lost 0 bases to trimming and J lost 4 bases; unmatched junction nucleotides: 3. Germline assignment: CDR1 SEHNR and CDR2 FQNEAQ (reference sequence). CDR3 loop: CASSLAGTEYEQYF. In nucleotides, the CDR3 is TGTGCCAGCAGCTTAGCGGGGACAGAGTACGAGCAGTACTTC.